The T cell receptor beta chain described here comes from a study of blood T cell repertoires in COVID-19. Study-wide context: Samples came from the United States, Italy and Spain, spanning acute and convalescent COVID-19. Sample material is recorded as cDNA or gDNA derived from T cells, B-cell-depleted T cells, or PBMCs.

This CDR3 has 17 residues. As originally analysed: Amplification of reference gene primers provided the estimated nucleated cell counts. The protocol was immunoSEQ multiplex PCR, while the TCRdb copy is restricted to in-frame clones and leaves out a portion. V and J calls and clone size follow that table, whereas D and trimming were derived from the DNA. This table has 270,000 or so clones, approximately 91% appearing once. This chain joins TRBV21-1 and TRBJ2-7; the table's D call, TRBD2, has no DNA check behind it. TRBV21-1 is described as a pseudogene. Sequencing was performed on peripheral blood. The origin of this receptor is a woman between 40 and 50 years old who had recovered from COVID-19. DNA of the CDR3: TGTGCCAGCAGCAAAGGTAACCTGAGCGGGAGGGCCCTCGAGCAGTACTTC. Amino acids: CASSKGNLSGRALEQYF.